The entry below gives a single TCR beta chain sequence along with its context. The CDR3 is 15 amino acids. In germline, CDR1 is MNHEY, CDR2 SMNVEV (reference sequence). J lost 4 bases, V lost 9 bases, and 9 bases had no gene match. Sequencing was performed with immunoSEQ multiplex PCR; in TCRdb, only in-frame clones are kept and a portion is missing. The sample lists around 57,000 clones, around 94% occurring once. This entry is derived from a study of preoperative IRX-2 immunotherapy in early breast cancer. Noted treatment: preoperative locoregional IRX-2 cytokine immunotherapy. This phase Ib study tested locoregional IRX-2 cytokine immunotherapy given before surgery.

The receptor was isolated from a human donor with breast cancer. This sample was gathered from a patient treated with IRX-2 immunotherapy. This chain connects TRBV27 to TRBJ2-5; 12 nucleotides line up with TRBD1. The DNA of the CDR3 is TGTGCCAGACCTTGTGGGACAGGGGGCGCAGAGACCCAGTACTTC. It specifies CARPCGTGGAETQYF.